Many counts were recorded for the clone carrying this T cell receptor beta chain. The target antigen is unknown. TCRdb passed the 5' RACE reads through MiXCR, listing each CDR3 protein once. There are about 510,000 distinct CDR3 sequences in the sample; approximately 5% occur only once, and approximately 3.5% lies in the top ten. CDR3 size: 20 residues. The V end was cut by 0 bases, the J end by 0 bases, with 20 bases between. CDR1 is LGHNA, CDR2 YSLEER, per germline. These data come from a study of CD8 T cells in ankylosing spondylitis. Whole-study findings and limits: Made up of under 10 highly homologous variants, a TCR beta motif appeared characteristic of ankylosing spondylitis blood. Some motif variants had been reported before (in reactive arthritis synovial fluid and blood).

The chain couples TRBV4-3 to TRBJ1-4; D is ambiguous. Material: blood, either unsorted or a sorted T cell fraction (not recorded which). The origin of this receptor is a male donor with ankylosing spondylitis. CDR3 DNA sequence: TGCGCCAGCAGCCAAGATCCGGTACTTTGGGCGGGTGCAACTAATGAAAAACTGTTTTTT. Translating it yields CASSQDPVLWAGATNEKLFF.